The 27 T cell receptor beta chains below come from one sample, sequenced in a study of T cell responses to AZD1222 COVID-19 vaccine. TCRdb keeps only in-frame clones here, not all; method: immunoSEQ multiplex PCR. The sample carries roughly 80,000 clones, 75% to 95% recorded once. The input for sequencing was peripheral blood, taken 28 days after the second AZD1222 dose. These receptors were collected from an adult who received the AZD1222 COVID-19 vaccine.

The DNA for the CDR3 is TGCGCCAGCAAAGGCGGGGGGGCCTCCTACGAGCAGTACTTC. It specifies CASKGGGASYEQYF. The chain has TRBV10-2 and TRBJ2-7, with 9 bases matching TRBD2. Germline CDR1 and CDR2: WSHSY and SAAADI. V lost 7 bases to trimming and J lost 0 bases; unmatched junction nucleotides: 4. The CDR3 runs 14 residues.

The genes are TRBV12-3 or TRBV12-4 and TRBJ1-1; D might be TRBD1 (5 bases). V was cut by 6 bases and J by 1 base, with 9 bases left in between. This CDR3 contains 13 residues. CDR3 region: CASSRQGNTEAFF. Written as DNA, the CDR3 is TGTGCCAGCAGCCGCCAGGGGAACACTGAAGCTTTCTTT.

The rearrangement joins TRBV5-1 to TRBJ1-1, with D unresolved. CDR3 length: 14 amino acids. Germline loops: CDR1 SGHRS, CDR2 YFSETQ. Between the trimmed V and J ends, which lost 0 bases and 5 bases, there was a span of 11 bases. The CDR3 DNA follows: TGCGCCAGCAGCTTGGGGGTTACTGGAACTGAAGCTTTCTTT. It translates to CASSLGVTGTEAFF.

V is TRBV5-1 and J is TRBJ2-7, with D unresolved. Trimming removed 2 bases from V and 0 bases from J, with 9 bases in between. From germline, CDR1 is SGHRS and CDR2 YFSETQ. The CDR3 contains 14 residues. Here the CDR3 reads CASSFAGASYEQYF. CDR3 DNA sequence: TGCGCCAGCAGCTTTGCAGGAGCCTCCTACGAGCAGTACTTC.

This clone appeared a few times. The chain combines TRBV6-5 with TRBJ1-2; D gene unclear. Trimming left V 6 bases short and J 7 bases short, with 21 bases between. Germline lookup yields CDR1 MNHEY and CDR2 SVGAGI. This CDR3 contains 15 residues. In DNA form, the CDR3 reads TGTGCCAGCAGCCTGGAGCGGGGTCAAGTTGCTGGCTACACCTTC. Protein product: CASSLERGQVAGYTF.

The chain carries TRBV19 and TRBJ1-5; 10 nucleotides align to TRBD1. CDR1 LNHDA and CDR2 SQIVND come from the germline V gene (reference sequence). This CDR3 is built from 16 residues. V dropped 8 bases and J dropped 0; count of bases not matched to a gene: 7. CDR3 in amino acids: CASRTGGSYSNQPQHF. For the CDR3, the DNA is TGTGCCAGTCGGACAGGGGGATCTTATAGCAATCAGCCCCAGCATTTT.

The chain uses TRBV4-3 and TRBJ1-5; D is undetermined. V was clipped by 0 bases and J by 5 bases, with 14 bases between them. CDR1 LGHNA and CDR2 YSLEER come from the germline V gene. This CDR3 is built from 16 residues. CDR3 coding DNA: TGCGCCAGCAGCCAAGATTTGGGGAGTTCGGATCAGCCCCAGCATTTT. Its translation: CASSQDLGSSDQPQHF.

The rearrangement links TRBV9 to TRBJ2-1; TRBD1 is a possible D gene (5 bases). Germline V gene lookup returns CDR1 SGDLS and CDR2 YYNGEE. The length of the CDR3 is 14 residues. The V and J ends lost 4 bases and 9 bases respectively, with 17 bases between them. CDR3 residues: CASSQHGQGTEQFF. For the CDR3, the DNA is TGTGCCAGCAGCCAGCATGGTCAGGGTACTGAGCAGTTCTTC. Full variable domain (remainder filled in from reference TRBV9 and TRBJ2-1): DSGVTQTPKHLITATGQRVTLRCSPRSGDLSVYWYQQSLDQGLQFLIQYYNGEERAKGNILERFSAQQFPDLHSELNLSSLELGDSALYFCASSQHGQGTEQFFGPGTRLTVL.

This chain connects TRBV15 to TRBJ1-2, with D possibly matching TRBD1 (5 bases). Germline V CDR1 and CDR2: LNHNV, YYDKDF (reference sequence). The CDR3 has 14 residues. With 3 bases removed from V and 2 bases from J, the gap between germline ends came to 10 bases. Written as DNA, the CDR3 is TGTGCCACCAGCAGGGGAGACAGCAACTATGGCTACACCTTC. Its protein product is CATSRGDSNYGYTF.

CDR3 sequence: CASSPGLETTDTQYF. In nucleotides, the CDR3 is TGTGCCAGCAGCCCGGGACTGGAGACCACAGATACGCAGTATTTT. The chain employs TRBV4-2 and TRBJ2-3, with D perhaps TRBD2 (6 bases). Germline V gene lookup returns CDR1 LGHNA and CDR2 YNFKEQ. This CDR3 has 15 amino acids. Trimming took 4 bases from V and 2 from J, leaving 13 bases between them.

The rearrangement uses TRBV25-1 and TRBJ1-6; 7 bases line up with TRBD1. Germline V CDR1 and CDR2: MGHDK, SYGVNS. The V gene end was trimmed by 6 bases and the J gene end by 4 bases; junction bases not matched to a gene: 6. CDR3 size: 15 residues. CDR3 nucleotides: TGTGCCAGCAGGGGAGCGGGACAGTATAATTCACCCCTCCACTTT. It is translated as CASRGAGQYNSPLHF.

This chain links TRBV12-3 or TRBV12-4 with TRBJ2-1, with D perhaps matching TRBD2 (6 bases). With 8 bases removed from V and 0 bases from J, the gap between germline ends came to 8 bases. The CDR3 loop spans 13 amino acids. CDR3 sequence (DNA): TGTGCCAGCGGGGGGAACTCCTACAATGAGCAGTTCTTC. This sequence encodes CASGGNSYNEQFF.

This sequence joins TRBV5-1 and TRBJ1-5; TRBD1 might be the D (5 bases). Germline CDR1 and CDR2: SGHRS and YFSETQ. Trimming cost V 0 bases and J 7 bases, with 11 bases left between them. This CDR3 has 14 residues. The CDR3 protein is CASSLDGTGQPQHF. The CDR3 DNA is TGCGCCAGCAGCTTGGATGGGACGGGGCAGCCCCAGCATTTT.

CDR3 nucleotides: TGTGCCAGCAGCTGGAGGGGCGCGGGGTCCGGGGAGCTGTTTTTT. Amino acids: CASSWRGAGSGELFF. V and J are TRBV13 and TRBJ2-2, with D possibly matching TRBD2 (6 bases). V dropped 4 bases and J dropped 6 bases, with 15 bases sitting between them. CDR3 length: 15 amino acids. Germline CDR1 reads PRHDT; CDR2 reads FYEKMQ (reference sequence).

The rearrangement uses TRBV18 and TRBJ1-5; D is uncertain. Germline values: CDR1 KGHSH, CDR2 LQKENI. The CDR3 extends over 13 amino acids. Trimming left V 5 bases short and J 5 bases short, with 10 bases between. The chain's CDR3 is CASSAYSDQPQHF. Here the CDR3 DNA reads TGTGCCAGCTCAGCTTACAGCGATCAGCCCCAGCATTTT.

The gene calls are TRBV6-5 and TRBJ1-1; no clear D. This CDR3 has 12 residues. Trimming removed 9 bases from V and 2 bases from J, with 10 bases in between. CDR1 is MNHEY, CDR2 SVGAGI, per germline. The CDR3 DNA follows: TGTGCCAGTAATCAGGTCAACACTGAAGCTTTCTTT. Translation gives CASNQVNTEAFF.

This clone was counted a few times. CDR3 sequence: CASSLMEGGNYGYTF. The CDR3 region has the DNA TGCGCCAGCAGCTTGATGGAGGGGGGTAACTATGGCTACACCTTC. The chain employs TRBV5-1 and TRBJ1-2; tentatively, D is TRBD1 (6 bases). The CDR3 runs 15 residues. Germline V gene lookup returns CDR1 SGHRS and CDR2 YFSETQ. V lost 1 base, J lost 1 base, and 11 bases lay in between.

This rearrangement joins TRBV27 to TRBJ2-2; no reliable D call. This CDR3 is built from 13 residues. From germline, CDR1 is MNHEY and CDR2 SMNVEV (reference sequence). V lost 6 bases, J lost 6 bases, and 11 bases lay in between. The CDR3 DNA reads as TGTGCCAGCAGCCCCTCGAAGCCCGGGGAGCTGTTTTTT. Translating it yields CASSPSKPGELFF.

V gene TRBV9 combines with J gene TRBJ1-1; weak D call: TRBD1 (6 bases). Trimming pared 0 bases from V and 4 bases from J, leaving 13 bases between. The CDR3 sequence is 15 residues long. Germline CDR1 reads SGDLS; CDR2 reads YYNGEE. CDR3 in amino acids: CASSVATVRGTEAFF. Here the CDR3 DNA reads TGTGCCAGCAGCGTAGCTACAGTCAGGGGCACTGAAGCTTTCTTT. Supplemented by reference TRBV9 and TRBJ1-1, the full variable domain reads DSGVTQTPKHLITATGQRVTLRCSPRSGDLSVYWYQQSLDQGLQFLIQYYNGEERAKGNILERFSAQQFPDLHSELNLSSLELGDSALYFCASSVATVRGTEAFFGQGTRLTVV.

The rearrangement joins TRBV3-1 (or the pseudogene TRBV3-2) to TRBJ2-1; the D is unclear. The germline gives CDR1 LGHDT, CDR2 YNNKEL (reference sequence). The V end was cut by 4 bases, the J end by 8 bases, with 9 bases between. The CDR3 is made up of 12 amino acids. CDR3 sequence: CASSLIADEQFF. For the CDR3, the DNA is TGTGCCAGCAGCCTCATAGCCGATGAGCAGTTCTTC.

V and J are TRBV5-5 and TRBJ1-6, with 7 bases matching TRBD1. The CDR3 has 15 residues. V dropped 2 bases and J dropped 6; count of bases not matched to a gene: 5. Germline loops: CDR1 SGHKS, CDR2 YYEKEE (reference sequence). The CDR3 here is CASSFTGQLNSPLHF. The CDR3 region has the DNA TGTGCCAGCAGCTTTACGGGACAGCTTAATTCACCCCTCCACTTT.

As concerns this clone: This same CDR3 is encoded by further DNA sequences in the sample. This rearrangement joins TRBV9 to TRBJ2-1; 7 nucleotides line up with TRBD2. CDR3 length: 16 residues. Per the germline V gene, CDR1 is SGDLS and CDR2 is YYNGEE. The V gene end was trimmed by 0 bases and the J gene end by 2 bases; junction bases not matched to a gene: 5. The CDR3, as DNA: TGTGCCAGCAGCGTAGATGGCGGGGGAACCTACAATGAGCAGTTCTTC. Its protein is CASSVDGGGTYNEQFF.

The chain combines TRBV5-5 with TRBJ1-3; D not certain. The CDR3 is 15 amino acids. The V gene's germline CDR1 is SGHKS and CDR2 YYEKEE (reference sequence). Trimming took 5 bases from V and 0 from J, leaving 12 bases between them. This CDR3 reads CASRYDGDSGNTIYF. DNA for the CDR3: TGTGCCAGCAGATATGACGGCGACTCTGGAAACACCATATATTTT.

The chain has TRBV3-1 (or the pseudogene TRBV3-2) and TRBJ1-1, with D unresolved. V dropped 1 base and J dropped 3 bases, with 9 bases sitting between them. The CDR3 sequence is 14 residues long. Germline values: CDR1 LGHDT, CDR2 YNNKEL (reference sequence). The DNA for the CDR3 is TGTGCCAGCAGCCAAGTGGTGGGGTACACTGAAGCTTTCTTT. Encoded protein: CASSQVVGYTEAFF.

The V call is TRBV19, the J call TRBJ1-2; D is possibly TRBD1 (6 bases). Germline CDR1 and CDR2: LNHDA and SQIVND (reference sequence). The CDR3 totals 13 residues. The ends were cut back, 6 bases at V and 8 bases at J, with 16 bases in the middle. CDR3 loop: CASSQGRDDGYTF. Here the CDR3 DNA reads TGTGCCAGTAGCCAGGGGAGGGACGACGGCTACACCTTC.

The chain combines TRBV30 with TRBJ1-2; D is uncertain. The V end lost 0 bases, the J end lost 8 bases, and 10 bases lay between the germline ends. This CDR3 has 12 amino acids. In germline, CDR1 is GTSNPN, CDR2 SVGIG (reference sequence). The CDR3 region is CAWSVDFGGYTF. The CDR3 DNA follows: TGTGCCTGGAGTGTGGACTTCGGGGGCTACACCTTC. The variable domain in full, completed from reference TRBV30 and TRBJ1-2, reads SQTIHQWPATLVQPVGSPLSLECTVEGTSNPNLYWYRQAAGRGLQLLFYSVGIGQISSEVPQNLSASRPQDRQFILSSKKLLLSDSGFYLCAWSVDFGGYTFGSGTRLTVV.

The chain has TRBV3-1 (or the pseudogene TRBV3-2) and TRBJ1-6; D is perhaps TRBD1 (5 bases). Between the trimmed V and J ends, which lost 3 bases and 7 bases, there was a span of 13 bases. Germline-derived CDR1 and CDR2 are LGHDT and YNNKEL (reference sequence). The CDR3 length is 15 residues. The CDR3, as DNA: TGTGCCAGCAGCCAGACTCAGGGTGACAATTCACCCCTCCACTTT. Protein: CASSQTQGDNSPLHF.